This T cell receptor beta chain was sequenced during a study of monozygotic twins with inflammatory bowel disease. Study-level points and caveats: Discordant twins showed the same repertoire similarity as concordant twins, possibly from limited power.

Eight separate reactions per sample yielded the cDNA. The template-switching step introduced UMIs that carried a 6-nucleotide sample barcode. TCRdb reprocessed the 5' RACE reads, with one entry per CDR3 protein and no DNA. In total, the table holds fewer than 200,000 distinct CDR3 sequences. Germline V gene data show CDR1 as MNHEY and CDR2 as SMNVEV (reference sequence). This CDR3 comprises 14 residues. Concerning this clonotype itself: Its target is unknown.

This TCR was recovered from a human donor with ulcerative colitis or Crohn's disease, or a healthy co-twin of an affected twin (not recorded which). The sample was blood. The chain is built from TRBV27 and TRBJ2-5; the TCRdb call, TRBD1, lacks DNA for checking. The CDR3 reads CASRTRDTRETQYF.